The T cell receptor (beta chain) under discussion was sequenced for a study of T-cell reconstitution after alpha-beta-depleted transplantation in children. The table lists this clonotype with a few counts. The library targeted TCRbeta and was prepared with unique molecular identifiers. TCRdb itself ran the PCR reads through MiXCR, one entry per CDR3 protein. The table has some 500,000 distinct CDR3 sequences, approximately 32% seen once. The CDR3 loop spans 15 amino acids. Losses at the gene ends were 5 bases for V and 9 bases for J; bases not matched to a gene: 12. Germline CDR1 reads DFQATT; CDR2 reads SNEGSKA (reference sequence).

The source of this sequence is a human donor who donated a stem cell graft to a child with aplastic anemia. The sequencing used PBMCs from the stem cell graft donor, collected from the stem cell graft. The chain employs TRBV20-1 and TRBJ2-1; TRBD2 matches at 11 bases. The CDR3 region is CSAEATSGSSGEQFF. For the CDR3, the DNA is TGCAGTGCTGAGGCTACTAGCGGGAGTTCGGGTGAGCAGTTCTTC.